This record looks at one TCR beta chain sequence and its context. In the authors' methods: Amplification of reference gene primers provided the estimated nucleated cell counts. Assay used: immunoSEQ multiplex PCR; TCRdb lists only in-frame clones, some missing. V, J and clone size reflect that table, while D and trimming were determined from the DNA. Of about 220,000 clones in the sample, about 80% were seen once. This entry comes from a study of blood T cell repertoires in COVID-19. Study summary: COVID-19 samples from acute and convalescent phases originated in the United States, Italy and Spain. T cells, B-cell-depleted T cells, or PBMCs provided the cDNA or gDNA that served as material.

V lost 3 bases to trimming and J lost 2 bases; unmatched junction nucleotides: 1. The germline CDR1 and CDR2 sequences are ENHRY and SYGVKD. This CDR3 comprises 13 residues. The source is a woman aged 25 to 39 who had recovered from COVID-19. The chain employs TRBV10-3 and TRBJ2-7, with TRBD1 matching over 7 bases. Material for sequencing was peripheral blood. CDR3 loop: CAISEQGTYEQYF. The CDR3, as DNA: TGTGCCATCAGTGAACAGGGGACCTACGAGCAGTACTTC.